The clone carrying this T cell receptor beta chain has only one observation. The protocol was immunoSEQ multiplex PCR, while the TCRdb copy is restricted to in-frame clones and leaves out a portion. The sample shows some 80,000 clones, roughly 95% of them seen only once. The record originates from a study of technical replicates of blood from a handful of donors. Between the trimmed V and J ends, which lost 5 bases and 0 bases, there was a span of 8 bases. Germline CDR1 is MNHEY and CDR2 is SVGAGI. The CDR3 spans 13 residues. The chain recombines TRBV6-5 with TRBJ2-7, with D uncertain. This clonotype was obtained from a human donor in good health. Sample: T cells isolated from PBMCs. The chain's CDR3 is CASSPQYSYEQYF. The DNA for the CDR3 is TGTGCCAGCAGTCCGCAGTACTCCTACGAGCAGTACTTC.